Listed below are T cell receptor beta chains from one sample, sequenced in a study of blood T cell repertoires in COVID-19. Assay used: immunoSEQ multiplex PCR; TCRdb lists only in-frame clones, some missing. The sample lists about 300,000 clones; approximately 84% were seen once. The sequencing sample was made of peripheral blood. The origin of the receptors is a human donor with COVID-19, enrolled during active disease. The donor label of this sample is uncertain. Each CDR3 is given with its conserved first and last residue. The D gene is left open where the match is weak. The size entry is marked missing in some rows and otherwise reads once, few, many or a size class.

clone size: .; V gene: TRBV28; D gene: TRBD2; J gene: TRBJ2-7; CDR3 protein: CASSSSLAGELGGEQYF; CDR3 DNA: TGTGCCAGCAGCTCCTCCCTAGCGGGAGAACTGGGGGGCGAGCAGTACTTC
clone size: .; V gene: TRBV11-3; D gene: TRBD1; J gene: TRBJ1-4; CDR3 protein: CASSFAGQALANDEKLFF; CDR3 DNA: TGTGCCAGCAGCTTTGCCGGACAGGCGCTTGCAAACGATGAAAAACTGTTTTTT
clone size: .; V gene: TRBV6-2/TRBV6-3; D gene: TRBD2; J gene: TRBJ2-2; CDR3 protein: CASSEGGYTGELFF; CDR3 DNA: TGTGCCAGCAGTGAGGGAGGGTACACCGGGGAGCTGTTTTTT
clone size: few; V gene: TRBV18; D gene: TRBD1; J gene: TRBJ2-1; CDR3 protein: CASSLGQQNEQFF; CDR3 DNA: TGTGCCAGCTCACTGGGACAGCAAAATGAGCAGTTCTTC
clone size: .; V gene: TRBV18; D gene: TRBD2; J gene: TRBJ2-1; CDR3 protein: CASSPNSGSSYNEQFF; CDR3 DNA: TGTGCCAGCTCACCAAATAGCGGGAGCTCCTACAATGAGCAGTTCTTC
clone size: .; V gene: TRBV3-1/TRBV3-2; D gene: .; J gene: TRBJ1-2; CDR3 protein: CASSQGSGDVGYTF; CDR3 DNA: TGTGCCAGCAGCCAAGGGTCAGGGGACGTTGGCTACACCTTC
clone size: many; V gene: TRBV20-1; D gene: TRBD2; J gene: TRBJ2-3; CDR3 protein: CSASSGSGTDTQYF; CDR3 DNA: TGCAGTGCTAGTAGCGGGTCCGGCACAGATACGCAGTATTTT
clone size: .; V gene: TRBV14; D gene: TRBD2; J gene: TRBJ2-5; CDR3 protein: CASSPGLAGETQYF; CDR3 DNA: TGTGCCAGCAGCCCGGGACTAGCGGGAGAGACCCAGTACTTC
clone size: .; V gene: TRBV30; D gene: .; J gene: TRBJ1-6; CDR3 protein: CAWSYRVSPLHF; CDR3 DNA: TGTGCCTGGAGTTACAGGGTTTCACCCCTCCACTTT
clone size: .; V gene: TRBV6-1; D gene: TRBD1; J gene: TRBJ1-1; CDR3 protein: CASSFGDRGFTEAFF; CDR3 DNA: TGTGCCAGCAGTTTCGGGGACAGGGGATTTACTGAAGCTTTCTTT
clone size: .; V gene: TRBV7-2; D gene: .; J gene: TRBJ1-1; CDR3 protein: CASSPNRVNTEAFF; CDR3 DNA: TGTGCCAGCAGCCCGAACAGGGTGAACACTGAAGCTTTCTTT
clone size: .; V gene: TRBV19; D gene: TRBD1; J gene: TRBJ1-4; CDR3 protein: CASSSYRGLTNEKLFF; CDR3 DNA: TGTGCCAGTAGCAGTTACAGGGGGCTCACTAATGAAAAACTGTTTTTT
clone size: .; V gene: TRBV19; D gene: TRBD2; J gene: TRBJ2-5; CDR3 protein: CASSRGLAGVKETQYF; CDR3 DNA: TGTGCCAGTAGTAGAGGACTAGCGGGAGTAAAAGAGACCCAGTACTTC
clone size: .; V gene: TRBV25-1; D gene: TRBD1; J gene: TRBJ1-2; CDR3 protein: CASSRGQGFLGGYTF; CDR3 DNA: TGTGCCAGCAGTCGTGGACAGGGATTTTTAGGGGGCTACACCTTC
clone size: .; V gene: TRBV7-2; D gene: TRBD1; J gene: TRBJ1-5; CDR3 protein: CASRLGQGAGQPQHF; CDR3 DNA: TGTGCCAGCAGACTGGGACAGGGGGCAGGTCAGCCCCAGCATTTT
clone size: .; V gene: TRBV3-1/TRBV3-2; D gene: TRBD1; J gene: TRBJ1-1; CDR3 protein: CASSQPGTANTEAFF; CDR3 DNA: TGTGCCAGCAGCCAACCAGGGACAGCGAACACTGAAGCTTTCTTT
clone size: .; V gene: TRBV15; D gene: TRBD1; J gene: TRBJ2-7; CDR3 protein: CATSRVGDSSYEQYF; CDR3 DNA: TGTGCCACCAGCAGAGTGGGGGACAGTTCCTACGAGCAGTACTTC
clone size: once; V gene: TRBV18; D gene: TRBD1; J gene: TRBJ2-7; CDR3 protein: CASSDRGTGSYEQYF; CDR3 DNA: TGTGCCAGCTCAGACAGGGGGACAGGGTCTTACGAGCAGTACTTC
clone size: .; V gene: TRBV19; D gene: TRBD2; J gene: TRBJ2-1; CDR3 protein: CASTVGLAGLYNEQFF; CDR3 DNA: TGTGCCAGTACCGTCGGACTAGCGGGACTTTACAATGAGCAGTTCTTC
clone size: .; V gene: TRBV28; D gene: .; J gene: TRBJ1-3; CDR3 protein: CASSTLGPSSGNTIYF; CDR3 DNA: TGTGCCAGCAGTACACTGGGCCCAAGCTCTGGAAACACCATATATTTT
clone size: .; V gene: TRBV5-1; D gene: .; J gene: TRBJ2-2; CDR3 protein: CASSYQRTANTGELFF; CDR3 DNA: TGCGCCAGCAGCTACCAGAGGACAGCGAACACCGGGGAGCTGTTTTTT
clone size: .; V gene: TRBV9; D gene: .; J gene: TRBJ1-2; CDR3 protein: CASSVLPGDSYGYTF; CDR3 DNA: TGTGCCAGCAGCGTACTTCCGGGGGACTCCTATGGCTACACCTTC
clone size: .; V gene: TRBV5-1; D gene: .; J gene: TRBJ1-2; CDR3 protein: CASSLEGVRPVDGYTF; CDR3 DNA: TGCGCCAGCAGCTTGGAGGGGGTCAGGCCCGTCGATGGCTACACCTTC
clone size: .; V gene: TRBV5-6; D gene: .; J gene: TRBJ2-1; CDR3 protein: CASSSGQFGGNEQFF; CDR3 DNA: TGTGCCAGCAGCTCCGGACAGTTTGGGGGCAATGAGCAGTTCTTC
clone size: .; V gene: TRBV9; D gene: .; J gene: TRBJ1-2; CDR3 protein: CASSEGLAYTF; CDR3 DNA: TGTGCCAGCAGCGAGGGACTCGCCTACACCTTC
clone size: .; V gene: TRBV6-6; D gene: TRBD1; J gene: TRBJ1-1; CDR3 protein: CASNKDRGLTEAFF; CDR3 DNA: TGTGCCAGCAATAAAGACAGGGGGCTCACTGAAGCTTTCTTT
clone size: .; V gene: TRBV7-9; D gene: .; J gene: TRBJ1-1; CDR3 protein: CASSLWASENTEAFF; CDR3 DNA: TGTGCCAGCAGCTTATGGGCCAGTGAGAACACTGAAGCTTTCTTT
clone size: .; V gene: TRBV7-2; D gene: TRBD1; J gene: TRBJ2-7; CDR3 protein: CASSRQGAYEQYF; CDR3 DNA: TGTGCCAGCAGCCGACAGGGGGCCTACGAGCAGTACTTC
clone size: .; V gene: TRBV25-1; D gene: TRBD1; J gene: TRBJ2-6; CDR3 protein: CASSEPRTGTGANVLTF; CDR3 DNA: TGTGCCAGCAGTGAACCACGGACAGGGACTGGGGCCAACGTCCTGACTTTC
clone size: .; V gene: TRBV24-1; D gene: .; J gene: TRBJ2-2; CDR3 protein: CATNDRRQDHTGELFF; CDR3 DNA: TGTGCCACCAATGACCGGAGACAGGATCACACCGGGGAGCTGTTTTTT
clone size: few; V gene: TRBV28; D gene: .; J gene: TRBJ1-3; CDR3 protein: CASREVIAGNTIYF; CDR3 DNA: TGTGCCAGCAGGGAGGTAATAGCTGGAAACACCATATATTTT
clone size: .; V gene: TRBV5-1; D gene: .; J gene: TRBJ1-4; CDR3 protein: CASPPAQHNNEKLFF; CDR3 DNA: TGCGCCAGTCCCCCCGCACAGCATAATAATGAAAAACTGTTTTTT
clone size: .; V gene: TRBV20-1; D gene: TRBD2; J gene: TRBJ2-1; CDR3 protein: CSASTGYSGSGANEQFF; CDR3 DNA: TGCAGTGCTAGTACCGGATATAGCGGGAGCGGGGCCAATGAGCAGTTCTTC
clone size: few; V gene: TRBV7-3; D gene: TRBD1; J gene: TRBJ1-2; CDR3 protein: CASSRSGQGEYGYTF; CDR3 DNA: TGTGCCAGCAGCAGAAGCGGGCAGGGGGAATATGGCTACACCTTC
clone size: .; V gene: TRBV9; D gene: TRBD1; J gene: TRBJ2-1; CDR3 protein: CASSTGTVSYNEQFF; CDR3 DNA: TGTGCCAGCAGCACAGGGACAGTCTCCTACAATGAGCAGTTCTTC
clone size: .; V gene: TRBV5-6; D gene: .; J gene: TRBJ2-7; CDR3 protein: CASSLAMDSHYENEQYF; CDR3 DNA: TGTGCCAGCAGCTTGGCTATGGACAGTCACTACGAGAACGAGCAGTACTTC
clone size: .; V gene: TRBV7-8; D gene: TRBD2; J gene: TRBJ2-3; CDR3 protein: CASSLLTSGMDTQYF; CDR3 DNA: TGTGCCAGCAGCTTACTTACTAGCGGGATGGATACGCAGTATTTT
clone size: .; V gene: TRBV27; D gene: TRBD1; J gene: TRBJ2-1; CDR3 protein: CASSPDRASSYNEQFF; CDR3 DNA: TGTGCCAGCAGCCCAGACAGGGCAAGCTCCTACAATGAGCAGTTCTTC
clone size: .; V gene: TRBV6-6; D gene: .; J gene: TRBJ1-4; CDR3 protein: CASSYSQGDEKLFF; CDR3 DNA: TGTGCCAGCAGTTACTCCCAGGGTGATGAAAAACTGTTTTTT
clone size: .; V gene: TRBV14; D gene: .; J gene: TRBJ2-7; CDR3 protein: CASSYSYEQYF; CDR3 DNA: TGTGCCAGCAGCTACTCCTACGAGCAGTACTTC
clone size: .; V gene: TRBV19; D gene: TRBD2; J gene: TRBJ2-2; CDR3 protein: CATLRRTSGGNTGELFF; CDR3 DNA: TGTGCCACCCTACGCCGGACTAGCGGGGGTAACACCGGGGAGCTGTTTTTT
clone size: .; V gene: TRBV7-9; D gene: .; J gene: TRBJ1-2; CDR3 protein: CASSLVSMKNYGYTF; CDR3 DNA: TGTGCCAGCAGCTTAGTCAGTATGAAGAACTATGGCTACACCTTC
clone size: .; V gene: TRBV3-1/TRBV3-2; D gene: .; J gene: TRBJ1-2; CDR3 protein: CASSQGRVSYGYTF; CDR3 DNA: TGTGCCAGCAGCCAAGGGCGGGTCAGCTATGGCTACACCTTC
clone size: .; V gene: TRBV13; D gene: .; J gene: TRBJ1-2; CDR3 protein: CASSRQANYGYTF; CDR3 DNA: TGTGCCAGCAGCCGACAGGCTAACTATGGCTACACCTTC
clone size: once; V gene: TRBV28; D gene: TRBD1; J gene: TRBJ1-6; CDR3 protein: CASRMTGTGAKRGYSPLHF; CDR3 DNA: TGTGCCAGCAGAATGACCGGGACAGGGGCGAAAAGGGGGTATTCACCCCTCCACTTT
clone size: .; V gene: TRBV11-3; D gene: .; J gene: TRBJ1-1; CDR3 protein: CASSLGRANTEAFF; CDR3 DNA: TGTGCCAGCAGCTTAGGCAGGGCGAACACTGAAGCTTTCTTT
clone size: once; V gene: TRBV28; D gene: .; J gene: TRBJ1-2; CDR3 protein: CASSLWGGDYGYTF; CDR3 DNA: TGTGCCAGCAGTTTATGGGGGGGTGACTATGGCTACACCTTC
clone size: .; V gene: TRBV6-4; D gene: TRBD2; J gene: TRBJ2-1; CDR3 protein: CASSDSYGLGPYNEQFF; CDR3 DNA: TGTGCCAGCAGTGACTCCTATGGACTAGGGCCCTACAATGAGCAGTTCTTC
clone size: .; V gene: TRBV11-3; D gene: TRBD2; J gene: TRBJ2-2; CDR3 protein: CASSLLAGGGGELFF; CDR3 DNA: TGTGCCAGCAGCTTATTGGCGGGAGGCGGCGGGGAGCTGTTTTTT
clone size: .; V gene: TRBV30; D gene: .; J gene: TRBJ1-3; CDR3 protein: CALALPGRNTIYF; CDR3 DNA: TGTGCCTTGGCCCTGCCTGGTCGAAACACCATATATTTT
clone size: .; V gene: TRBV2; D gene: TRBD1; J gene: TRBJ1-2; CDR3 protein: CASSAGRGDYGYTF; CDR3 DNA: TGTGCCAGCAGTGCAGGCAGGGGGGACTATGGCTACACCTTC
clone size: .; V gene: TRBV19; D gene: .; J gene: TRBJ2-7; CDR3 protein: CASSPDSQDTYEQYF; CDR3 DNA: TGTGCCAGTAGTCCCGACAGTCAGGACACCTACGAGCAGTACTTC
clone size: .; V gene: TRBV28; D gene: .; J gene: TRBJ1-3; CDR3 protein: CASSPTQRIGNTIYF; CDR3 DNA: TGTGCCAGCAGTCCGACACAGAGAATTGGAAACACCATATATTTT
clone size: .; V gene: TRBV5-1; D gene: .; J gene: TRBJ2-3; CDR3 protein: CASSLQGQSDTQYF; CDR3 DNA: TGCGCCAGCAGCCTACAGGGTCAGTCAGATACGCAGTATTTT
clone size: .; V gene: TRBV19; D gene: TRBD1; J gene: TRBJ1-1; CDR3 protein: CASRGQENTEAFF; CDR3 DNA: TGTGCCAGTAGGGGACAGGAGAACACTGAAGCTTTCTTT